This T cell receptor beta chain was recorded in a study of T cells in Graves' hyperthyroidism and ophthalmopathy. Amplified TCR beta CDR3 regions came from RNA transcripts. The TCR CDR3 was amplified in a first-round RT-PCR using the HTBI primer set. TCRdb called the multiplex PCR reads again in MiXCR, with one record for every CDR3 protein. The table lists about 690,000 distinct CDR3 sequences, 15% to 20% of them singletons. Stable Graves' hyperthyroidism meant no ophthalmopathy progression within 18 months. This clonotype appeared many times. Germline assignment: CDR1 GTSNPN and CDR2 SVGIG (reference sequence). The CDR3 runs to 13 residues. V lost 5 bases and J lost 4, with 11 bases in between.

This TCR was recovered from a man aged 45-65 years with Graves' hyperthyroidism. V and J are TRBV30 and TRBJ2-2; D might be TRBD1 or TRBD2, each matching 5 bases. The specimen sequenced was blood. CDR3 in amino acids: CAWGGIVTGELFF. In DNA, the CDR3 is TGTGCCTGGGGGGGTATCGTCACCGGGGAGCTGTTTTTT.